One and the same sample provided the 28 T cell receptor beta chains below, sequenced in a study of cytomegalovirus exposure and HLA in healthy donors. Amplification used 60 Vbeta primers and 13 Jbeta primers. Measured with immunoSEQ multiplex PCR; TCRdb has only the in-frame clones, and not every one. The ten top clones account for 1% to 1.5%, within a sample of about 170,000 clones. The source material was PBMCs. These receptors all come from a woman aged 60 to 75 in good health and CMV-seronegative.

V gene TRBV10-3 combines with J gene TRBJ2-7; D gene uncertain. V lost 3 bases to trimming and J lost 0 bases, with 9 bases between them. The germline gives CDR1 ENHRY, CDR2 SYGVKD. This CDR3 is 14 amino acids long. The CDR3 bases are TGTGCCATCAGTGAAGTAAGGAGCTCCTACGAGCAGTACTTC. Encoded protein: CAISEVRSSYEQYF.

The CDR3 is CASSLDRTEETQYF. The CDR3 DNA follows: TGTGCCAGCAGCTTAGATAGAACAGAAGAGACCCAGTACTTC. V usage is TRBV7-2 and J usage is TRBJ2-5; unclear D gene. This CDR3 contains 14 residues. Trimming left V 1 base short and J 3 bases short, with 9 bases between. The germline CDR1 and CDR2 sequences are SGHTA and FQGNSA.

The chain recombines TRBV7-8 with TRBJ2-5, with 10 bases aligning to TRBD2. The DNA end favors TRBJ2-7, so the J call may be wrong. Germline CDR1 SGHVS, CDR2 FQNEAQ. The CDR3 has 14 residues. The CDR3, as DNA: TGTGCCAGCAGAGGACTAGCGGAAGGCTACGAGCAGTACTTC. This translates into CASRGLAEGYEQYF.

V usage is TRBV6-5 and J usage is TRBJ2-1; perhaps TRBD1 as D (6 bases). Deletions cut 4 bases from V and 0 bases from J, with 13 bases between. This CDR3 is built from 16 residues. The germline CDR1 and CDR2 sequences are MNHEY and SVGAGI. DNA for the CDR3: TGTGCCAGCAGTTCACGACAGGCCGACTCCTACAATGAGCAGTTCTTC. This encodes CASSSRQADSYNEQFF.

The rearrangement links TRBV6-5 to TRBJ1-6; D is unresolved. This CDR3 is 12 amino acids long. Trimming cost V 0 bases and J 9 bases, with 3 bases left between them. From germline, CDR1 is MNHEY and CDR2 SVGAGI. The chain's CDR3 is CASSYSRSPLHF. Written as DNA, the CDR3 is TGTGCCAGCAGTTACTCGCGTTCACCCCTCCACTTT.

This sequence joins TRBV10-3 and TRBJ1-2, with a possible D match to TRBD1 (5 bases). This CDR3 has 15 amino acids. Trimming pared 6 bases from V and 2 bases from J, leaving 16 bases between. Germline V CDR1 and CDR2: ENHRY, SYGVKD. The CDR3 sequence is CAISVDTSGNYGYTF. The CDR3 bases are TGTGCCATCAGCGTGGACACCTCAGGGAACTATGGCTACACCTTC.

The V and J genes are TRBV7-3 and TRBJ1-1, with D possibly TRBD1 on 5 matching bases. With 2 bases removed from V and 7 bases from J, the gap between germline ends came to 11 bases. Germline V gene sequence: CDR1 SGHTA, CDR2 FQGTGA. The CDR3 length is 13 residues. The CDR3 is CASSLSRDSEAFF. The CDR3 DNA reads as TGTGCCAGCAGCTTATCACGCGACAGTGAAGCTTTCTTT.

The J gene is TRBJ1-1, the V gene TRBV6-5; 8 nucleotides line up with TRBD1. Germline assignment: CDR1 MNHEY and CDR2 SVGAGI. V dropped 0 bases and J dropped 1; count of bases not matched to a gene: 4. The CDR3 consists of 16 residues. In DNA, the CDR3 is TGTGCCAGCAGTTACTCCCAGGGACAGGCGAACACTGAAGCTTTCTTT. Encoded protein: CASSYSQGQANTEAFF.

The V and J genes are TRBV27 and TRBJ1-1; TRBD1 is a possible D gene (5 bases). V was cut by 3 bases and J by 5 bases, with 13 bases left in between. This CDR3 has 14 residues. Germline V gene data show CDR1 as MNHEY and CDR2 as SMNVEV (reference sequence). The CDR3 loop is CASSLGRGATEAFF. CDR3 coding DNA: TGTGCCAGCAGTTTGGGGCGGGGCGCAACTGAAGCTTTCTTT.

Regarding this clone: One junction end does not reproduce the germline sequence, and a read error may be involved. This sequence joins TRBV5-1 and TRBJ2-1; no clear D. The germline V gene encodes CDR1 SGHRS and CDR2 YFSETQ. This CDR3 has 14 residues. CDR3 in amino acids: CASSTESRVNEQLF. CDR3 sequence (DNA): TGCGCCAGCAGCACGGAAAGTCGGGTAAATGAGCAGCTCTTC.

V gene TRBV30 combines with J gene TRBJ1-5; no reliable D call. The CDR3 is 15 amino acids. Germline CDR1 and CDR2: GTSNPN and SVGIG (reference sequence). Trimming shortened V by 2 bases and J by 3 bases, and 14 bases separated the two germline ends. The CDR3, as DNA: TGTGCCTGGAGTCTCCTGGGAGGAACCAATCAGCCCCAGCATTTT. Its translation is CAWSLLGGTNQPQHF. Supplemented by reference TRBV30 and TRBJ1-5, the full variable domain reads SQTIHQWPATLVQPVGSPLSLECTVEGTSNPNLYWYRQAAGRGLQLLFYSVGIGQISSEVPQNLSASRPQDRQFILSSKKLLLSDSGFYLCAWSLLGGTNQPQHFGDGTRLSIL.

This chain links TRBV20-1 with TRBJ2-5; 8 bases line up with TRBD2. TRBJ2-7 explains the end of the DNA better; the J call may be wrong. The CDR3 has 11 amino acids. CDR1 is DFQATT, CDR2 SNEGSKA, per germline (reference sequence). The CDR3 coding sequence is TGCAGCCCCCGGGGGGGCTACGAGCAGTACTTC. It specifies CSPRGGYEQYF.

The J gene is TRBJ2-1, the V gene TRBV5-4, with 14 bases that match TRBD2. Trimming at V came to 4 bases and at J to 8 bases, leaving 5 bases not matched to a gene. From germline, CDR1 is SGHNT and CDR2 YYREEE (reference sequence). CDR3 length equals 15 residues. The CDR3 is CASSAGTSGSYEQFF. In DNA form, the CDR3 reads TGTGCCAGCAGCGCCGGGACTAGCGGGAGTTATGAGCAGTTCTTC.

The rearrangement links TRBV4-2 to TRBJ2-3; 7 nucleotides align to TRBD2. J was trimmed by 0 bases and V by 1 base; bases with no gene match: 7. CDR3 length equals 17 residues. Germline V lookup: CDR1 LGHNA, CDR2 YNFKEQ. DNA of the CDR3: TGTGCCAGCAGCCAAGTCTTAGGTAGCGGGAGCACAGATACGCAGTATTTT. Translating gives CASSQVLGSGSTDTQYF.

The chain carries TRBV2 and TRBJ2-1; D might be TRBD2 (6 bases). The CDR3 runs to 16 residues. Between the trimmed V and J ends, which lost 4 bases and 0 bases, there was a span of 13 bases. Germline CDR1 and CDR2: SNHLY and FYNNEI. CDR3 in amino acids: CASSGRAGLSYNEQFF. For the CDR3, the DNA is TGTGCCAGCAGTGGTCGAGCGGGCCTCTCCTACAATGAGCAGTTCTTC.

The chain has TRBV27 and TRBJ2-7; the D gene is possibly TRBD2 (5 bases). In germline, CDR1 is MNHEY, CDR2 SMNVEV (reference sequence). This CDR3 is built from 13 residues. The V gene lost 4 bases and the J gene lost 4 bases, with 11 bases spanning the gap. The CDR3 nucleotides are TGTGCCAGCAGTTATGGCCGGGGTTACGAGCAGTACTTC. Its translation: CASSYGRGYEQYF.

The chain links TRBV7-9 to TRBJ1-4; D uncertain. Germline-derived CDR1 and CDR2 are SEHNR and FQNEAQ (reference sequence). With 6 bases removed from V and 6 bases from J, the gap between germline ends came to 11 bases. This CDR3 comprises 13 residues. CDR3 coding DNA: TGTGCCAGCAGAAAACGGGATTATGAAAAACTGTTTTTT. This encodes CASRKRDYEKLFF.

The chain uses TRBV6-1 and TRBJ1-2; TRBD1 agrees at 7 bases. From germline, CDR1 is MNHNS and CDR2 SASEGT. The CDR3 length is 14 residues. V was pared by 6 bases and J by 0 bases, with 4 bases of the junction left unmatched. Here the CDR3 DNA reads TGTGCCAGCAGCAGGGACAGATCTAACTATGGCTACACCTTC. The encoded protein is CASSRDRSNYGYTF.

This chain uses TRBV6-1 with TRBJ1-3; TRBD1 is a possible D gene (6 bases). This CDR3 contains 17 residues. Trimming left V 2 bases short and J 0 bases short, with 14 bases between. Germline values: CDR1 MNHNS, CDR2 SASEGT. This CDR3 is CASSENREWGSGNTIYF. CDR3 coding DNA: TGTGCCAGCAGTGAAAACAGGGAGTGGGGCTCTGGAAACACCATATATTTT.

The V call is TRBV7-9, the J call TRBJ1-2; D uncertain. V dropped 5 bases and J dropped 7 bases, with 11 bases sitting between them. The CDR3 runs 12 residues. Germline V CDR1 and CDR2: SEHNR, FQNEAQ (reference sequence). CDR3 in amino acids: CASSPNLGGYTF. For the CDR3, the DNA is TGTGCCAGCAGCCCCAATCTCGGTGGCTACACCTTC.

V and J are TRBV29-1 and TRBJ2-7, with 13 nucleotides matching TRBD2. With 1 base clipped from V and 3 bases from J, the junction kept 0 bases outside the gene matches. The CDR3 is 14 amino acids. CDR1 is SQVTM and CDR2 is ANQGSEA in the germline V gene. The CDR3 nucleotides are TGCAGCGTTGAAGGACTAGCGGGGGGCTACGAGCAGTACTTC. Protein: CSVEGLAGGYEQYF.

This chain links TRBV2 with TRBJ2-7, with TRBD1 identical over 9 bases. Germline trimming cut 7 bases from V and 2 bases from J; bases unmatched to any gene: 6. Looked up from germline, CDR1 is SNHLY and CDR2 is FYNNEI. This CDR3 region has 14 residues. The CDR3 protein is CASMGGQGTYEQYF. The CDR3 DNA follows: TGTGCCAGCATGGGGGGACAGGGAACCTACGAGCAGTACTTC.

The rearrangement links TRBV10-2 to TRBJ2-7; D perhaps matches TRBD2 (5 bases). The CDR3 covers 14 residues. Trimming took off 1 base at V and 3 bases at J, with 10 bases between the two ends. Germline loops: CDR1 WSHSY, CDR2 SAAADI. For the CDR3, the DNA is TGCGCCAGCAGTGAGTTTCGGGCGGGCTACGAGCAGTACTTC. Protein: CASSEFRAGYEQYF.

CDR3 in DNA: TGCGCCAGCAGCTTGACAGGGGCATCGAACACTGAAGCTTTCTTT. It yields the protein CASSLTGASNTEAFF. The gene calls are TRBV5-1 and TRBJ1-1; the match to TRBD1 covers 7 bases. The CDR3 has 15 residues. Germline assignment: CDR1 SGHRS and CDR2 YFSETQ. V lost 1 base to trimming and J lost 1 base; unmatched junction nucleotides: 4.

V gene TRBV9 combines with J gene TRBJ2-2; perhaps TRBD1 as D (6 bases). The CDR3 covers 14 residues. Per germline, CDR1 SGDLS and CDR2 YYNGEE. With 0 bases removed from V and 5 bases from J, the gap between germline ends came to 8 bases. The CDR3 is CASSVATGTGELFF. For the CDR3, the DNA is TGTGCCAGCAGCGTAGCCACAGGGACCGGGGAGCTGTTTTTT.

The chain's CDR3 is CASSRTGANTF. CDR3 DNA: TGTGCCAGCAGTCGGACAGGGGCTAACACCTTC. V and J are TRBV2 and TRBJ1-2; 9 bases map to TRBD1. CDR3 length: 11 residues. Germline V gene lookup returns CDR1 SNHLY and CDR2 FYNNEI. V was pared by 5 bases and J by 12 bases, with 4 bases of the junction left unmatched.

The chain employs TRBV6-1 and TRBJ2-5, with 8 bases aligning to TRBD2. The DNA end favors TRBJ2-7, so the J call may be wrong. This CDR3 region has 13 residues. Germline CDR1 is MNHNS and CDR2 is SASEGT. CDR3: CASTGLASHEQYF. In DNA, the CDR3 is TGTGCCAGCACCGGACTAGCCTCTCACGAGCAGTACTTC.

In nucleotides, the CDR3 is TGCGCCAGCAGCCCACAGGGATCCACAGATACGCAGTATTTT. Translating it yields CASSPQGSTDTQYF. The rearrangement uses TRBV4-1 and TRBJ2-3, with a weak D call TRBD1 (6 bases). V lost 4 bases and J 2 bases, leaving 10 bases between the germline ends. In germline, CDR1 is MGHRA, CDR2 YSYEKL. This CDR3 region has 14 residues.